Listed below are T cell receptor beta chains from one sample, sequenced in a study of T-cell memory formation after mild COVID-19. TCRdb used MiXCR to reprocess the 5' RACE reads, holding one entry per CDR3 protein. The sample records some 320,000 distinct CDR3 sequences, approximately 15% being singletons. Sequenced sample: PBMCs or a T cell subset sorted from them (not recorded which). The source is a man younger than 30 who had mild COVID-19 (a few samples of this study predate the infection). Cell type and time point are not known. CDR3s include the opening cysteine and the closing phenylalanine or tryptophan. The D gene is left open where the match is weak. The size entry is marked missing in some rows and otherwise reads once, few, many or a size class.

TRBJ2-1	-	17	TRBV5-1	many	CASSPYWGARSYNEQFF	TGCGCCAGCAGCCCGTACTGGGGGGCGCGGTCCTACAATGAGCAGTTCTTC
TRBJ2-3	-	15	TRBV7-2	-	CASSLTQSSTDTQYF	TGTGCCAGCAGCCTTACGCAGTCTAGCACAGATACGCAGTATTTT
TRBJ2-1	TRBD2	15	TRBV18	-	CASSPRLAGGSEQFF	TGTGCCAGCTCACCTCGACTAGCGGGGGGTTCGGAGCAGTTCTTC
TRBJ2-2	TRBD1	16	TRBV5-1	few	CASNGGQGPGTGELFF	TGCGCCAGCAATGGGGGACAGGGCCCGGGCACCGGGGAGCTGTTTTTT
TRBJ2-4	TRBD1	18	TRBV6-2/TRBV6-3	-	CASSRDREGILAKNIQYF	TGTGCCAGCAGTCGGGACAGGGAGGGCATTTTGGCCAAAAACATTCAGTACTTC
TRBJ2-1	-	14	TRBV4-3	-	CASSQVELNNEQFF	TGCGCCAGCAGCCAAGTCGAGCTTAACAATGAGCAGTTCTTC
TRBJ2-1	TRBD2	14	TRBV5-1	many	CASSSGTSGEIQFF	TGCGCCAGCAGCTCCGGGACTAGCGGGGAGATACAGTTCTTC
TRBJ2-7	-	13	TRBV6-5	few	CASSSPGQYEQYF	TGTGCCAGCAGCTCCCCTGGGCAATACGAGCAGTACTTC
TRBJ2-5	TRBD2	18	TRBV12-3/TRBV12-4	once	CASSYPGGLAGGEETQYF	TGTGCCAGCAGTTACCCCGGAGGACTAGCGGGGGGGGAAGAGACCCAGTACTTC
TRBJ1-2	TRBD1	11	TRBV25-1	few	CASRQGFGYTF	TGTGCCAGTAGACAGGGCTTTGGCTACACCTTC
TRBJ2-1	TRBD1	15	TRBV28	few	CASSTPGTAAFEQFF	TGTGCCAGCAGTACCCCCGGGACAGCTGCTTTTGAGCAGTTCTTC
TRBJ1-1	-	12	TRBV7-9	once	CASSLVADEAFF	TGTGCCAGCAGCTTAGTTGCCGATGAAGCTTTCTTT
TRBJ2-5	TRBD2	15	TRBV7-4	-	CASTRVAGEQETQYF	TGTGCCAGCACCCGGGTAGCGGGGGAACAAGAGACCCAGTACTTC
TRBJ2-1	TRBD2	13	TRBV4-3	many	CASSQFGGDEQFF	TGCGCCAGCAGCCAATTCGGGGGGGATGAGCAGTTCTTC
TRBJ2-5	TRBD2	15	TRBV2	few	CASRAGGRGGETQYF	TGTGCCAGCAGAGCGGGGGGGCGTGGAGGGGAGACCCAGTACTTC
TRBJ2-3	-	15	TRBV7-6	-	CASRAVGEYTDTQYF	TGTGCCAGCAGAGCAGTCGGGGAGTACACAGATACGCAGTATTTT
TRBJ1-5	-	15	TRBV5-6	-	CDSSARGRSNQPQHF	TGTGACAGCAGCGCAAGGGGGAGAAGCAATCAGCCCCAGCATTTT
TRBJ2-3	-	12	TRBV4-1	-	CASSQGGSTQYF	TGCGCCAGCAGCCAAGGGGGAAGTACGCAGTATTTT
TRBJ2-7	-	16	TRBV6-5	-	CASSTPSGVRSYEQYF	TGTGCCAGCAGTACGCCCTCCGGGGTCCGGTCCTACGAGCAGTACTTC
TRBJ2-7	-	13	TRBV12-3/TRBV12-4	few	CASSFGSIVEQYF	TGTGCCAGCAGTTTCGGCAGTATCGTCGAGCAGTACTTC
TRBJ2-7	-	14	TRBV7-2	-	CASREGGYSYEQYF	TGTGCCAGCCGTGAGGGCGGATACTCCTACGAGCAGTACTTC
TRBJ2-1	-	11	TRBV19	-	CASSIGARQFF	TGTGCCAGTAGTATCGGGGCGAGGCAGTTCTTC
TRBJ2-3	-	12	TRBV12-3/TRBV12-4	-	CASKQITDTQYF	TGTGCCAGCAAACAGATAACAGATACGCAGTATTTT
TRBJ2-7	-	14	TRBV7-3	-	CASSLTGPGYEQYF	TGTGCCAGCAGCTTAACAGGTCCTGGCTACGAGCAGTACTTC
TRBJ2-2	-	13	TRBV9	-	CASSVGETGELFF	TGTGCCAGCAGCGTAGGTGAGACCGGGGAGCTGTTTTTT
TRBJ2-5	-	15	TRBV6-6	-	CASSDIPGAGETQYF	TGTGCCAGCAGTGATATCCCGGGGGCCGGAGAGACCCAGTACTTC
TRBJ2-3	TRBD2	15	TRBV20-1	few	CSAPRLAGGQGTQYF	TGCAGTGCTCCCCGACTAGCGGGGGGCCAAGGGACGCAGTATTTT
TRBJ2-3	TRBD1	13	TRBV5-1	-	CAASRDSLDTQYF	TGCGCCGCCTCCCGGGACAGCCTAGATACGCAGTATTTT
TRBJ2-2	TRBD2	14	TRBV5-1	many	CASMASGNTGELFF	TGCGCCAGCATGGCTAGCGGTAACACCGGGGAGCTGTTTTTT
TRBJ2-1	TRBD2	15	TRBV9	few	CASSVEAGALKEQFF	TGTGCCAGCAGCGTAGAAGCGGGGGCCCTCAAAGAGCAGTTCTTC
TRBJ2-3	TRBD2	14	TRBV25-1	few	CASRGSGGPDTQYF	TGTGCCAGCAGAGGTAGCGGGGGGCCGGATACGCAGTATTTT
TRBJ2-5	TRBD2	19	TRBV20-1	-	CSAWGLAGGSRQAKETQYF	TGCAGTGCCTGGGGGCTAGCGGGGGGAAGTAGACAGGCCAAAGAGACCCAGTACTTC
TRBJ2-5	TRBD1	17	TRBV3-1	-	CASRPPRGRTGEETQYF	TGTGCCAGCAGACCCCCCCGGGGAAGGACAGGTGAAGAGACCCAGTACTTC
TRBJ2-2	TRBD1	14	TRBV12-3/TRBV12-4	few	CASSFDRGAGELFF	TGTGCCAGCAGTTTCGACAGGGGGGCCGGGGAGCTGTTTTTT
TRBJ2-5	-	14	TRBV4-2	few	CASSPQGKQETQYF	TGTGCCAGCAGCCCGCAGGGGAAGCAAGAGACCCAGTACTTC
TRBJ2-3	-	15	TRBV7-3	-	CASSLSRAGPDTQYF	TGTGCCAGCAGCTTAAGTCGAGCGGGTCCAGATACGCAGTATTTT
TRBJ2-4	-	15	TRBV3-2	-	CASSQVRDRANIQYF	TGTGCCAGCAGCCAAGTCCGGGACAGGGCGAACATTCAGTACTTC
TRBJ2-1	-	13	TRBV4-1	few	CASSQDKRDEQFF	TGCGCCAGCAGCCAAGATAAGCGGGATGAGCAGTTCTTC